This T cell receptor (beta chain) was identified in a study of shared clonotypes between healthy human individuals. It was CD45RO-negative cells, positively selected for CCR7, that made up naive CD8 cells, with terminally differentiated effector memory CD45RA+ cells excluded. V shed 10 bases and J 0 bases; nucleotides not matched to a gene: 5. This CDR3 is 13 amino acids long. Germline CDR1 is WSHSY and CDR2 is SAAADI. At the deep level, the assay was run. TCRdb's table, derived via immunoSEQ multiplex PCR, lists solely in-frame clones and lacks some. This sample has some 2 million clones, with roughly 95% found just once.

This receptor was obtained from a man aged 18 to 30 in good health. This sequence joins TRBV10-2 and TRBJ2-7, with 8 bases fitting TRBD1. The sequencing sample was made of naive CD8+ T cells sorted from blood. DNA for the CDR3: TGCGCCATCCGGACAGGGAGCTCCTACGAGCAGTACTTC. This codes for CAIRTGSSYEQYF.